The next 3 T cell receptor beta chains were all read from a single sample in a study of shared clonotypes between healthy human individuals. Using immunoSEQ multiplex PCR, the repertoire was profiled, and TCRdb retains in-frame clones only, with some absent. This table has roughly 2.2 million clones, 85% to 95% appearing once. Sample: naive CD4+ T cells from PBMCs. Documented subset: CD45RA+ positively selected. The origin of the receptors is a man younger than 35 in good health. Some clones in this sample may be carry-over from other donors' samples.

V is TRBV5-4 and J is TRBJ1-1; TRBD1 matches at 7 bases. CDR3 size: 16 residues. Germline CDR1 is SGHNT and CDR2 is YYREEE (reference sequence). Trimming took 1 base from V and 1 from J; bases not matched to a gene: 7. Here the CDR3 DNA reads TGTGCCAGCAGCTTGAGTATCGGGACAGCGAACACTGAAGCTTTCTTT. This sequence encodes CASSLSIGTANTEAFF.

This clone was seen a few times. One junction end does not reproduce the germline sequence, and a read error may be involved. The genes are TRBV6-5 and TRBJ1-2, with 10 nucleotides matching TRBD1. Germline lookup yields CDR1 MNHEY and CDR2 SVGAGI. The CDR3 is 14 amino acids. CDR3: CASSRTGTGAIHNF. In nucleotides, the CDR3 is TGTGCCAGCAGTCGAACCGGGACAGGGGCCATTCACAACTTC.

The chain is built from TRBV4-1 and TRBJ1-1; perhaps TRBD1 as D (6 bases). The germline V and J ends were trimmed by 4 bases and 7 bases, with 13 bases remaining between them. The length of the CDR3 is 13 residues. Germline values: CDR1 MGHRA, CDR2 YSYEKL. The CDR3 coding sequence is TGCGCCAGCAGCCCTGACAGGCTGCTTGAAGCTTTCTTT. It codes for CASSPDRLLEAFF.